This T cell receptor (beta chain) was sequenced in a study of response to subunit inactivated influenza vaccine. Study-wide results and caveats: New T cells are recruited in small numbers by each seasonal influenza vaccination, according to the authors' suggestion.

On this clonotype itself: Its antigen is not identified.

TCRdb reprocessed the RT-PCR reads via MiXCR and lists one record per CDR3 protein. The data contain about 700,000 distinct CDR3 sequences, 14% of them singletons. The sample was PBMCs from blood, taken 14 to 15 days before vaccination. The TCR comes from a man between 45 and 60 years old who received an inactivated influenza vaccine.

This CDR3 reads CASSPSRGGNTEAFF. The CDR3 nucleotides are TGTGCCAGCAGTCCCAGTCGAGGGGGGAACACTGAAGCTTTCTTT. The chain recombines TRBV12-3 or TRBV12-4 with TRBJ1-1; the D gene is possibly TRBD1 (6 bases). The CDR3 is made up of 15 amino acids. Between the trimmed V and J ends, which lost 5 bases and 1 base, there was a span of 14 bases.